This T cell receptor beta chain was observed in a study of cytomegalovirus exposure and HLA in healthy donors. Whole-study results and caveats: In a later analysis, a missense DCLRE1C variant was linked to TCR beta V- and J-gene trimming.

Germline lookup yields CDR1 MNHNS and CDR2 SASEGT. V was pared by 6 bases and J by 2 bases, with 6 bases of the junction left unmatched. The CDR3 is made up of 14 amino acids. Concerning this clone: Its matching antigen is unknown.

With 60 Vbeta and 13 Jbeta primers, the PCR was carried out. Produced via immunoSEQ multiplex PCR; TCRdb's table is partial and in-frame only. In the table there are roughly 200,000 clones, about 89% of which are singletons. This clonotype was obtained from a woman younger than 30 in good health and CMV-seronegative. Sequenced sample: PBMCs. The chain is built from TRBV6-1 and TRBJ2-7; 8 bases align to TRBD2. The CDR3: CASRLAGLTYEQYF. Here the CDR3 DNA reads TGTGCCAGCAGGTTAGCGGGACTGACCTACGAGCAGTACTTC.